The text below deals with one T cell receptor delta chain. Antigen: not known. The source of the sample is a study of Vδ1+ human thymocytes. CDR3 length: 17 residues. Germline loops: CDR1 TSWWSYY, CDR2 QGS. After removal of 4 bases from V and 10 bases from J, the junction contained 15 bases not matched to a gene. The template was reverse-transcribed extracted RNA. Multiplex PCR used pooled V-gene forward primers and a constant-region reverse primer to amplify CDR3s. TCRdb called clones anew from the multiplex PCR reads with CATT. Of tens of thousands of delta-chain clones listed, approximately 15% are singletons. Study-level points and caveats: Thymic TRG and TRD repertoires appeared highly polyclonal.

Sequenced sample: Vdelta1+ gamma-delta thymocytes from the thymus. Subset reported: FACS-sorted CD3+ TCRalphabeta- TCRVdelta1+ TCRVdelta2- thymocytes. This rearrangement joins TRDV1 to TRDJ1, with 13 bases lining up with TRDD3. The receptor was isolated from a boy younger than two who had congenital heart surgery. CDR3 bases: TGTGCTCTTGGGGCTCTTCCCCGTACTGGGGGATACGAGGCACTCATCTTT. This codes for CALGALPRTGGYEALIF.